A selection of T cell receptor beta chains follows, all from one sample in a study of radiation and T cells in renal cell carcinoma. Assay used: immunoSEQ multiplex PCR; TCRdb lists only in-frame clones, some missing. Counted here are roughly 150,000 clones, about 91% occurring once; the ten biggest clones make up 10% to 15%. The specimen was blood, collected from a patient whose treatment included radiotherapy and nephrectomy. These receptors originate from a woman in her 50s with renal cell carcinoma. Both conserved end residues are part of each CDR3. Fields, in order: J gene, D gene, clone size, V gene, CDR3 DNA, CDR3 protein. D genes are given only for firm matches. The size field is filled for only some rows; it gives once, few, many or a size class.

TRBJ2-7 | NA | NA | TRBV5-4 | TGTGCCAGCAGCTTGATGGGTCGCGAGCAGTACTTC | CASSLMGREQYF
TRBJ1-2 | NA | NA | TRBV7-2 | TGTGCCAGCAGCTTAAGCTCCTCAGGGGGCTACACCTTC | CASSLSSSGGYTF
TRBJ2-1 | NA | NA | TRBV9 | TGTGCCAGCAGCGTAGCTAGTAGCGGCTATTCCTACAATGAGCAGTTCTTC | CASSVASSGYSYNEQFF
TRBJ2-7 | TRBD1 | NA | TRBV7-2 | TGTGCCAGCAGCCCAGGGACAGGGAACTACGAGCAGTACTTC | CASSPGTGNYEQYF
TRBJ1-2 | TRBD1 | NA | TRBV19 | TGTGCCAGTAGTATGGGGTCGGGACAGGTTTATGGCTACACCTTC | CASSMGSGQVYGYTF
TRBJ1-1 | NA | NA | TRBV20-1 | TGCAGTGCTCGGGAGAACACTGAAGCTTTCTTT | CSARENTEAFF
TRBJ1-1 | TRBD1 | NA | TRBV11-2 | TGTGCCAGCAGGGCGACAGGGCTGAACACTGAAGCTTTCTTT | CASRATGLNTEAFF
TRBJ2-7 | NA | NA | TRBV6-1 | TGTGCCAGCAATCCCTTGGGTGGTACCTACGAGCAGTACTTC | CASNPLGGTYEQYF
TRBJ2-3 | NA | NA | TRBV4-2 | TGTGCCAGCAGCGCCAGAGGGGACTCCACAGATACGCAGTATTTT | CASSARGDSTDTQYF
TRBJ2-3 | TRBD1 | NA | TRBV5-1 | TGCGCCAGCAGCCTACAGGGGGCCGGCACAGATACGCAGTATTTT | CASSLQGAGTDTQYF
TRBJ1-3 | NA | NA | TRBV5-6 | TGTGCCAGCAACTTGGGGGGCTCTGGAAACACCATATATTTT | CASNLGGSGNTIYF
TRBJ1-1 | TRBD1 | NA | TRBV6-6 | TGTGCCAGCAGTTACTCACAAGGGGGCGAGGTGGAAGCTTTCTTT | CASSYSQGGEVEAFF
TRBJ2-3 | NA | NA | TRBV9 | TGTGCCAGCAGCGTAGGGGGCGGGGCGTCCAGTGATACGCAGTATTTT | CASSVGGGASSDTQYF
TRBJ2-3 | TRBD2 | once | TRBV25-1 | TGTGCCAGCAGTGACCCTTGGGGACTAGCGGGGATCTATACGCAGTATTTT | CASSDPWGLAGIYTQYF
TRBJ1-2 | NA | NA | TRBV5-1 | TGCGCCAGCAGCTTGGTGGCGGCAGACTATGGCTACACCTTC | CASSLVAADYGYTF
TRBJ2-1 | NA | NA | TRBV27 | TGTGCCAGCAGAAGGAACAATGAGCAGTTCTTC | CASRRNNEQFF
TRBJ1-1 | NA | NA | TRBV18 | TGTGCCAGCTCACCAATGGCCAGGAGGAACACTGAAGCTTTCTTT | CASSPMARRNTEAFF
TRBJ1-4 | NA | once | TRBV18 | TGTGCCAGCTCACCAGTGGCAGAAACTAATGAAAAACTGTTTTTT | CASSPVAETNEKLFF
TRBJ1-1 | TRBD1 | NA | TRBV7-2 | TGTGCCAGCAGCGGACAGGACAGGAACACTGAAGCTTTCTTT | CASSGQDRNTEAFF
TRBJ2-3 | NA | NA | TRBV30 | TGTGCCTGGAATGGGCGAGGGGGGGCCTTAGGTACGCAGTATTTT | CAWNGRGGALGTQYF
TRBJ1-2 | NA | NA | TRBV5-1 | TGCGCCAGCAGCCCAGGGTACTATGGCTACACCTTC | CASSPGYYGYTF
TRBJ2-7 | TRBD1 | NA | TRBV2 | TGTGCCAGCAGTGACAGGGGGCGCGGGTCCTCTTACGAGCAGTACTTC | CASSDRGRGSSYEQYF
TRBJ1-1 | NA | NA | TRBV4-1 | TGCGCCAGCAGCGCGAACACTGAAGCTTTCTTT | CASSANTEAFF
TRBJ2-3 | NA | NA | TRBV6-1 | TGTGCCAGCAGTGAAGGGGTCCCCCAGGATACGCAGTATTTT | CASSEGVPQDTQYF
TRBJ1-2 | NA | NA | TRBV25-1 | TGTGCCAGCAGGGGGGATAGGGACTTCTATGGCTACACCTTC | CASRGDRDFYGYTF
TRBJ1-6 | NA | NA | TRBV7-9 | TGTGCCAGCAGCCGAGACAGTTCACCCCTCCACTTT | CASSRDSSPLHF
TRBJ2-5 | NA | once | TRBV5-1 | TGCGCCAGCTCTTTCGGCCAAGAGACCCAGTACTTC | CASSFGQETQYF
TRBJ1-1 | NA | NA | TRBV6-5 | TGTGCCTCTCGGACGGGGTGGCGGAATGAAGCTTTCTTT | CASRTGWRNEAFF
TRBJ2-7 | NA | once | TRBV5-1 | TGCGCCAGCAGCCTGATACCGGACTCCGGGGGCGAGCAGTACTTC | CASSLIPDSGGEQYF
TRBJ1-2 | NA | NA | TRBV18 | TGTGCCAGCTCACCAACTACGGACAGATACTATGGCTACACCTTC | CASSPTTDRYYGYTF
TRBJ1-2 | NA | NA | TRBV7-2 | TGTGCCAGCAGCTTAAGGGCGACAGTGAACTATGGCTACACCTTC | CASSLRATVNYGYTF
TRBJ2-3 | TRBD2 | NA | TRBV7-2 | TGTGCCAGCAGCTTAGAGTTTGGACTAGGGACAGATACGCAGTATTTT | CASSLEFGLGTDTQYF
TRBJ2-2 | NA | NA | TRBV27 | TGTGCCAGCAGTTTCACATCCTCATCGGTTGCCGGGGAGCTGTTTTTT | CASSFTSSSVAGELFF
TRBJ2-7 | NA | NA | TRBV6-5 | TGTGCCAGCAGTGGGCGGGAACGGGGCGAGCAGTACTTC | CASSGRERGEQYF
TRBJ1-1 | NA | NA | TRBV19 | TGTGCCAGTAGTATAGGTGGTGGGGCGCTGAACACTGAAGCTTTCTTT | CASSIGGGALNTEAFF
TRBJ1-4 | NA | NA | TRBV4-1 | TGCGCCAGCAGCCAAGGGGCCTCTAATGAAAAACTGTTTTTT | CASSQGASNEKLFF
TRBJ1-3 | NA | NA | TRBV9 | TGTGCCAGCAGCGTCGCGAGCAGCTCTGGAAACACCATATATTTT | CASSVASSSGNTIYF
TRBJ2-3 | TRBD2 | NA | TRBV19 | TGTGCCAGTAGCGGGGGGTCGGATACGCAGTATTTT | CASSGGSDTQYF
TRBJ2-5 | NA | NA | TRBV2 | TGTGCCAGCAGTAATGGGGCCTGGGAGACCCAGTACTTC | CASSNGAWETQYF
TRBJ2-2 | NA | NA | TRBV4-3 | TGCGCCAGCAGCCAAGCGTATGACACCGGGGAGCTGTTTTTT | CASSQAYDTGELFF
TRBJ2-3 | TRBD1 | once | TRBV15 | TGTGCCACCAGCAGCTCCCCGGACAGGGGCACAGATACGCAGTATTTT | CATSSSPDRGTDTQYF
TRBJ2-2 | NA | NA | TRBV5-8 | TGTGCCAGCAGCTTCAACTGGGCGACCAACACCGGGGAGCTGTTTTTT | CASSFNWATNTGELFF
TRBJ2-7 | TRBD2 | NA | TRBV6-1 | TGTGCCAGCAGGATGCGGGGGAACTCCTACGAGCAGTACTTC | CASRMRGNSYEQYF
TRBJ2-3 | NA | NA | TRBV5-4 | TGTGCCAGCAGCTACGAGCGAGGAGATACGCAGTATTTT | CASSYERGDTQYF